Following are 2 T cell receptor beta chains from one sample sequenced in a study of shared clonotypes between healthy human individuals. The protocol was immunoSEQ multiplex PCR, while the TCRdb copy is restricted to in-frame clones and leaves out a portion. This table holds 760,000 or so clones, about 96% found once. CD8 cells classed as naive were CD45RO-negative and positively selected for CCR7, excluding terminally differentiated effector memory CD45RA+ cells. Material: naive CD8+ T cells sorted from blood. Every receptor here comes from a man aged 25 to 40 in good health.

This clone was observed a few times. CDR3 DNA: TGTGCCAGCAGTTTAGCGTCCCTCGCGTACACCGGGGAGCTGTTTTTT. This codes for CASSLASLAYTGELFF. This sequence joins TRBV27 and TRBJ2-2; no definite D call. This CDR3 comprises 16 residues. Trimming stripped 2 bases from V and 3 bases from J, with 13 bases between. CDR1 is MNHEY and CDR2 is SMNVEV in the germline V gene (reference sequence).

The chain is built from TRBV30 and TRBJ2-3; D is possibly TRBD2 (6 bases). CDR1 and CDR2 from the germline V gene are GTSNPN and SVGIG (reference sequence). V lost 3 bases to trimming and J lost 4 bases, with 23 bases between them. This CDR3 spans 17 amino acids. The CDR3 coding sequence is TGTGCCTGGAGGTACCTCTCGGCGGGCGGGATATCAGATACGCAGTATTTT. Amino acid sequence: CAWRYLSAGGISDTQYF.